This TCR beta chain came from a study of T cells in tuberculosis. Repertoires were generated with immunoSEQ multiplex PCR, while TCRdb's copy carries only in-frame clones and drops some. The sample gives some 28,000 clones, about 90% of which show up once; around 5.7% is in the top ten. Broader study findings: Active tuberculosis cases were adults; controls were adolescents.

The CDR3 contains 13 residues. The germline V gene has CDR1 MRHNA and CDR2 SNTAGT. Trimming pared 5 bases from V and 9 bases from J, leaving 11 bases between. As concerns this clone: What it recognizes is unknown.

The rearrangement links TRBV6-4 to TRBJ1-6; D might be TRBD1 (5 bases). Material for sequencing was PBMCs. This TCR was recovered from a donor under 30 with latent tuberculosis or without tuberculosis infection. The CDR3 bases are TGTGCCAGCAGTTCAGGGCCAATTTCACCCCTCCACTTT. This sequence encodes CASSSGPISPLHF.